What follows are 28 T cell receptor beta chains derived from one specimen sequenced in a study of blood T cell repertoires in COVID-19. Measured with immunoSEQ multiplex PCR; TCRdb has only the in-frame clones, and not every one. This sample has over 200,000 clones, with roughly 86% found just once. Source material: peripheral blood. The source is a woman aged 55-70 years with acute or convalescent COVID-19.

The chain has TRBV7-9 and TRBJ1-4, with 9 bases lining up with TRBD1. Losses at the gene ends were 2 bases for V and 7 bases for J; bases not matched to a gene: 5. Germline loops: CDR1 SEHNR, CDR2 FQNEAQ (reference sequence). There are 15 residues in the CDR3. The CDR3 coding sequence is TGTGCCAGCAGCTTACCGGGACAGGGAGGTGAAAAACTGTTTTTT. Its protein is CASSLPGQGGEKLFF.

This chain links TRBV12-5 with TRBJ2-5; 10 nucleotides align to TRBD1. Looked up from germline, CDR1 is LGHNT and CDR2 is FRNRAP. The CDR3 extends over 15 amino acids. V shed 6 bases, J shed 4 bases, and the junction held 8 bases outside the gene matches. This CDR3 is CASGVTGGWGETQYF. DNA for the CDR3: TGTGCTAGTGGAGTGACAGGGGGCTGGGGAGAGACCCAGTACTTC.

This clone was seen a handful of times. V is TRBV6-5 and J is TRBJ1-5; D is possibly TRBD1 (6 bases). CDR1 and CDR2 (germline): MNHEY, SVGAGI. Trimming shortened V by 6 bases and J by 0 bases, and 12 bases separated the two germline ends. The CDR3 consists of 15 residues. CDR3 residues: CASRQNRDSNQPQHF. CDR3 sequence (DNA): TGTGCCAGCAGGCAAAACAGGGATAGCAATCAGCCCCAGCATTTT.

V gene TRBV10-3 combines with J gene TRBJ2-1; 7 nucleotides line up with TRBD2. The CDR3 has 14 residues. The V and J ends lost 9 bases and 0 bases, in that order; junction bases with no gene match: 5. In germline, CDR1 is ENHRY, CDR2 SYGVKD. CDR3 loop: CAILSSGSYNEQFF. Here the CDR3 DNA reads TGTGCCATTCTATCTAGCGGCTCCTACAATGAGCAGTTCTTC.

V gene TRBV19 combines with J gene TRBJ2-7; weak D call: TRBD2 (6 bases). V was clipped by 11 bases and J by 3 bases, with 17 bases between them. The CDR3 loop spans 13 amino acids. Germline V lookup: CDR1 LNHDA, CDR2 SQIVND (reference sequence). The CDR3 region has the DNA TGTGCCGTAGGGACTCAAGGAGGCTACGAGCAGTACTTC. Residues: CAVGTQGGYEQYF. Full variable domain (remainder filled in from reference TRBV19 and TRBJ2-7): DGGITQSPKYLFRKEGQNVTLSCEQNLNHDAMYWYRQDPGQGLRLIYYSQIVNDFQKGDIAEGYSVSREKKESFPLTVTSAQKNPTAFYLCAVGTQGGYEQYFGPGTRLTVT.

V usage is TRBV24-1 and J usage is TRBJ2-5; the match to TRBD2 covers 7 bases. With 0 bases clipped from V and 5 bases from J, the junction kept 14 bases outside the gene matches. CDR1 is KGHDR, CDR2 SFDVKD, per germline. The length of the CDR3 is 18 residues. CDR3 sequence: CATSDLKTSSSKGETQYF. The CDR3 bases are TGTGCCACCAGTGATTTGAAGACTAGCTCCTCGAAGGGGGAGACCCAGTACTTC.

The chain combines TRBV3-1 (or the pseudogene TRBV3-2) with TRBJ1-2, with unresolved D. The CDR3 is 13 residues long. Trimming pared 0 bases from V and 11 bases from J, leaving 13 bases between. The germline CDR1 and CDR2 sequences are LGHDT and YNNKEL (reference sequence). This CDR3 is CASSQERVGPYTF. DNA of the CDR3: TGTGCCAGCAGCCAAGAGAGGGTGGGCCCTTACACCTTC.

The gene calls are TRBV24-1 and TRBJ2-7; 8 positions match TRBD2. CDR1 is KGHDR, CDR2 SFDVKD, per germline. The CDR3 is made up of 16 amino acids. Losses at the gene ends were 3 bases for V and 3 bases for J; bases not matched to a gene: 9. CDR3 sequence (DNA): TGTGCCACCAGTGATATACAGCGGGGGCCCAACTACGAGCAGTACTTC. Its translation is CATSDIQRGPNYEQYF.

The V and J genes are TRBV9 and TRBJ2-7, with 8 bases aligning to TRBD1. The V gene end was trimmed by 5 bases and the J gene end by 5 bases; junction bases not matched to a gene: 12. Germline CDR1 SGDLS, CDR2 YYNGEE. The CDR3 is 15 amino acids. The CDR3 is CASSLSPDRDHEQYF. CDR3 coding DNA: TGTGCCAGCAGTCTCTCGCCGGACAGGGACCACGAGCAGTACTTC.

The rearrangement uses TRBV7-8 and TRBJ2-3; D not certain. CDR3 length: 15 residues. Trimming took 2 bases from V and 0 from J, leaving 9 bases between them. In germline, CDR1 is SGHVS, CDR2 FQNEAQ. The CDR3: CASSLIAHSTDTQYF. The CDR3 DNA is TGTGCCAGCAGCTTAATAGCACATAGCACAGATACGCAGTATTTT. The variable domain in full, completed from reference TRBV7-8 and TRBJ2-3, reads GAGVSQSPRYKVAKRGQDVALRCDPISGHVSLFWYQQALGQGPEFLTYFQNEAQLDKSGLPSDRFFAERPEGSVSTLKIQRTQQEDSAVYLCASSLIAHSTDTQYFGPGTRLTVL.

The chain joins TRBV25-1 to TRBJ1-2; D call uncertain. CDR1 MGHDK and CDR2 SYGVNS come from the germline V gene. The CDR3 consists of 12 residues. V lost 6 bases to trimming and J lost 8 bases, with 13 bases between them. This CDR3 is CASRKGGGGYTF. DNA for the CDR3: TGTGCCAGCAGGAAGGGAGGAGGCGGCTACACCTTC.

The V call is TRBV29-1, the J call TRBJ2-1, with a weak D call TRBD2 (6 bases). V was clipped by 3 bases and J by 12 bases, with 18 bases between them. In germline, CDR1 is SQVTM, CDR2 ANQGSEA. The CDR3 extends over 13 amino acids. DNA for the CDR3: TGCAGCGTTGAGGGGTATGGGCCCGGGGGGCAGTTCTTC. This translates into CSVEGYGPGGQFF.

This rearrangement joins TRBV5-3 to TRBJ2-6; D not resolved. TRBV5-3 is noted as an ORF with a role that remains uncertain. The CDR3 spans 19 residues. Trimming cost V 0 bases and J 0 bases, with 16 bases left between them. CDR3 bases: TGTGCCAGAAGCTTGGTTCAAAGTAACAGCAGCTCTGGGGCCAACGTCCTGACTTTC. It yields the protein CARSLVQSNSSSGANVLTF.

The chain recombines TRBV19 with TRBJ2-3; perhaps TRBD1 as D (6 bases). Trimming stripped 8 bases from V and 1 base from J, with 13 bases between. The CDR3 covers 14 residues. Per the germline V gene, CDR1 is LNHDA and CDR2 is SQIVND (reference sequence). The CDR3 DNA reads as TGTGCCAGTGCCCGGGACACCCGCACAGATACGCAGTATTTT. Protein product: CASARDTRTDTQYF.

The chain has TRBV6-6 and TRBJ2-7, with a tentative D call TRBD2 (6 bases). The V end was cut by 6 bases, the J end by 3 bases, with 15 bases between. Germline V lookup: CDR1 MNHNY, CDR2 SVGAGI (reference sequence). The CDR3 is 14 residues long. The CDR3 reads CASSTPGVRYEQYF. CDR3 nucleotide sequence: TGTGCCAGCAGCACCCCGGGAGTACGCTACGAGCAGTACTTC.

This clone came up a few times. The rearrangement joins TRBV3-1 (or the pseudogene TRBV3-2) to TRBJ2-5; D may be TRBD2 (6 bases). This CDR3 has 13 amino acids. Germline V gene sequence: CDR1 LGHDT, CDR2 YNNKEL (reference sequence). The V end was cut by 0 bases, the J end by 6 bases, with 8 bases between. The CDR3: CASSQEGGQTQYF. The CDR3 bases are TGTGCCAGCAGCCAAGAGGGGGGACAGACCCAGTACTTC.

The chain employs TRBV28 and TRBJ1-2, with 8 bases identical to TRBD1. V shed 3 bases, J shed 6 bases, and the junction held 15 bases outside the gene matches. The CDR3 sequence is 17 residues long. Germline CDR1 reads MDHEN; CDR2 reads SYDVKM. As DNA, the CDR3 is TGTGCCAGCAGTTTTAGTGGGGCAGGGGGCTTTCGGGATGGCTACACCTTC. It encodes CASSFSGAGGFRDGYTF.

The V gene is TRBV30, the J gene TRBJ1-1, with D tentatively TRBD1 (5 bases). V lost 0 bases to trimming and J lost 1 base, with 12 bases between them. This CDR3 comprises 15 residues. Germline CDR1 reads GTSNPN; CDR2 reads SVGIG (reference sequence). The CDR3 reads CAWSVYPTENTEAFF. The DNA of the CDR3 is TGTGCCTGGAGTGTATATCCGACAGAGAACACTGAAGCTTTCTTT. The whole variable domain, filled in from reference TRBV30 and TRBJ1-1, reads SQTIHQWPATLVQPVGSPLSLECTVEGTSNPNLYWYRQAAGRGLQLLFYSVGIGQISSEVPQNLSASRPQDRQFILSSKKLLLSDSGFYLCAWSVYPTENTEAFFGQGTRLTVV.

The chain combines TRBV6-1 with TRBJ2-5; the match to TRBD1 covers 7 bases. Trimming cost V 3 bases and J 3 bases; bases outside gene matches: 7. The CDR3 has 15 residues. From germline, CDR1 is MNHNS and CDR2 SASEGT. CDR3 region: CASSEGSTGKETQYF. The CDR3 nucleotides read TGTGCCAGCAGTGAGGGTTCGACAGGGAAAGAGACCCAGTACTTC.

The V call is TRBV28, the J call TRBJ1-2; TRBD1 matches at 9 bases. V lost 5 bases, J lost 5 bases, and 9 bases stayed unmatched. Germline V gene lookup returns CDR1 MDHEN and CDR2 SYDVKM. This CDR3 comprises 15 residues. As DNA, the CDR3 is TGTGCCAGCAGTCCTTACACAGGGGGCCTATATGGCTACACCTTC. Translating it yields CASSPYTGGLYGYTF.

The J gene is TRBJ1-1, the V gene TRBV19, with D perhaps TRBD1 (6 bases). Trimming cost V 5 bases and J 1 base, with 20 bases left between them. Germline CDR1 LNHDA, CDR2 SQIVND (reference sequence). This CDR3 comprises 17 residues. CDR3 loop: CASSQPFYGQRNTEAFF. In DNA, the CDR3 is TGTGCCAGTAGTCAACCGTTCTATGGACAGAGGAACACTGAAGCTTTCTTT.

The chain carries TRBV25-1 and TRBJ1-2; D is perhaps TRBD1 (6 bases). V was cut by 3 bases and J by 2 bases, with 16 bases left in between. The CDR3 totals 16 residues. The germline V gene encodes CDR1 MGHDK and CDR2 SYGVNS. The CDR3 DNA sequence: TGTGCCAGCAGTGATCCCGGGACACCGGTCAACTATGGCTACACCTTC. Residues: CASSDPGTPVNYGYTF.

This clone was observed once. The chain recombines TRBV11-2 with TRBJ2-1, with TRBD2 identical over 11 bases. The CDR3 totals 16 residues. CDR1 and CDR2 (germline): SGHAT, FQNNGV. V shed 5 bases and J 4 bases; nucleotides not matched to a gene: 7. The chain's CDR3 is CASSARLAGLYNEQFF. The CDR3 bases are TGTGCCAGCAGCGCCAGACTAGCGGGGTTATACAATGAGCAGTTCTTC.

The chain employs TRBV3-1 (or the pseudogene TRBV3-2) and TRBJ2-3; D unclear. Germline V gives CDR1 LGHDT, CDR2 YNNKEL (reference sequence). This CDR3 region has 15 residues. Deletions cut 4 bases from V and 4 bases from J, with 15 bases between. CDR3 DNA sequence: TGTGCCAGCAGCCCCGCCGGAAGGCTAGCAGATACGCAGTATTTT. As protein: CASSPAGRLADTQYF.

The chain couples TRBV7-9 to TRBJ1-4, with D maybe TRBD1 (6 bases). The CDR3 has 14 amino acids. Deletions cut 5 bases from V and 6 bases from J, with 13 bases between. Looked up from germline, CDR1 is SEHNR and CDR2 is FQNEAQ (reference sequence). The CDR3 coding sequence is TGTGCCAGCAGCCCTACAGGGTCATATGAAAAACTGTTTTTT. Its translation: CASSPTGSYEKLFF. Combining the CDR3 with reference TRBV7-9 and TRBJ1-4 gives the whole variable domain DTGVSQNPRHKITKRGQNVTFRCDPISEHNRLYWYRQTLGQGPEFLTYFQNEAQLEKSRLLSDRFSAERPKGSFSTLEIQRTEQGDSAMYLCASSPTGSYEKLFFGSGTQLSVL.

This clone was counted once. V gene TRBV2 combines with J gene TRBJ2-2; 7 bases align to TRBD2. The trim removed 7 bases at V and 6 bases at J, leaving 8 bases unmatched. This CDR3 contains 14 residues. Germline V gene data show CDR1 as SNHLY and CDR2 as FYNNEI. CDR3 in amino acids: CASIRDYGSGELFF. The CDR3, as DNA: TGTGCCAGCATAAGGGACTACGGGTCCGGGGAGCTGTTTTTT.

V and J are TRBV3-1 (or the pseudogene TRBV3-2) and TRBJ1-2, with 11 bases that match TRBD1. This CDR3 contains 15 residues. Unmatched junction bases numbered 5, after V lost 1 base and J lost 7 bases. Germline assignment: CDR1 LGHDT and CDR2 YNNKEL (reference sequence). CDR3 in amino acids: CASSQGGQGAAGYTF. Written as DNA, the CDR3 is TGTGCCAGCAGCCAAGGAGGACAGGGGGCGGCTGGCTACACCTTC.

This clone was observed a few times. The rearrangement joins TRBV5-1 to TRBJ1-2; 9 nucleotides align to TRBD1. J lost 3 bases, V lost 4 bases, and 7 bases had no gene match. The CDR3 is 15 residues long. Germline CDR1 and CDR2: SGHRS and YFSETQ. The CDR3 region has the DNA TGCGCCAGCAGCCAATGGACAGGGGCGGACTATGGCTACACCTTC. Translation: CASSQWTGADYGYTF.